The 8 T cell receptor beta chains given below trace back to one sample, sequenced in a study of blood T cell repertoires in COVID-19. The method was immunoSEQ multiplex PCR; TCRdb's version includes in-frame clones alone and lacks a portion of them. Of about 180,000 clones listed, around 83% are singletons. Sequencing was done on a sample of PBMCs or T cells enriched from blood (not recorded which). Source of these receptors: a middle-aged man who had recovered from COVID-19.

The CDR3 nucleotides are TGTGCCACCAGTGAGGGGACAGGGTTTCAGCCCCAGCATTTT. This sequence encodes CATSEGTGFQPQHF. The chain joins TRBV24-1 to TRBJ1-5; TRBD1 matches 9 bases. Trimming took 4 bases from V and 6 from J; bases not matched to a gene: 3. CDR1 and CDR2 (germline): KGHDR, SFDVKD. The CDR3 has 14 amino acids.

V is TRBV5-1 and J is TRBJ2-4; maybe TRBD2 (5 bases). The CDR3 loop spans 14 amino acids. V gave up 0 bases and J gave up 8 bases, with 12 bases separating them. Germline V lookup: CDR1 SGHRS, CDR2 YFSETQ. The CDR3 reads CASSLERGMDIQYF. The CDR3 coding sequence is TGCGCCAGCAGCTTGGAGAGAGGGATGGACATTCAGTACTTC.

The J gene is TRBJ2-5, the V gene TRBV4-2, with a tentative D call TRBD1 (5 bases). The V gene's germline CDR1 is LGHNA and CDR2 YNFKEQ. The germline V and J ends were trimmed by 0 bases and 1 base, with 15 bases remaining between them. The length of the CDR3 is 17 residues. CDR3 amino acids: CASSQDQGGSPQETQYF. DNA of the CDR3: TGTGCCAGCAGCCAAGACCAGGGCGGCAGCCCCCAAGAGACCCAGTACTTC.

This clone has only a few counts. CDR3 protein: CSVVLQASNQPQHF. The CDR3 DNA reads as TGCAGCGTTGTTTTGCAGGCTAGCAATCAGCCCCAGCATTTT. This chain joins TRBV29-1 and TRBJ1-5; no reliable D call. The V gene's germline CDR1 is SQVTM and CDR2 ANQGSEA. This CDR3 region has 14 residues. Deletions cut 4 bases from V and 0 bases from J, with 10 bases between.

This clone occurred once. The V call is TRBV5-1, the J call TRBJ1-4; the match to TRBD1 covers 7 bases. Germline lookup yields CDR1 SGHRS and CDR2 YFSETQ. With V trimmed by 4 bases and J by 8 bases, 8 bases remained unmatched. The CDR3 spans 14 residues. The CDR3 region is CASSLDRAREKLFF. CDR3 in DNA: TGCGCCAGCAGCCTTGACAGGGCGCGGGAAAAACTGTTTTTT.

This clone was detected only a few times. The chain combines TRBV28 with TRBJ2-7; 7 bases match TRBD1. CDR3 length: 15 residues. CDR1 MDHEN and CDR2 SYDVKM come from the germline V gene. J lost 5 bases, V lost 6 bases, and 13 bases had no gene match. The CDR3 protein is CASSLTRDSFNEQYF. In DNA form, the CDR3 reads TGTGCCAGCAGCCTCACCCGGGACAGTTTCAACGAGCAGTACTTC. Full variable domain (outside the CDR3, taken from reference TRBV28 and TRBJ2-7): DVKVTQSSRYLVKRTGEKVFLECVQDMDHENMFWYRQDPGLGLRLIYFSYDVKMKEKGDIPEGYSVSREKKERFSLILESASTNQTSMYLCASSLTRDSFNEQYFGPGTRLTVT.

This clone was recorded only once. J is TRBJ2-1 and V is TRBV5-1; D perhaps matches TRBD2 (6 bases). The CDR3 covers 14 residues. Germline CDR1 reads SGHRS; CDR2 reads YFSETQ. Trimming took off 3 bases at V and 4 bases at J, with 11 bases between the two ends. The CDR3 bases are TGCGCCAGCAGCTGGACCCGGGGGTACAATGAGCAGTTCTTC. Its translation: CASSWTRGYNEQFF.

This rearrangement joins TRBV9 to TRBJ2-1; the D gene is possibly TRBD1 (5 bases). Germline-derived CDR1 and CDR2 are SGDLS and YYNGEE. Trimming removed 3 bases from V and 0 bases from J, with 16 bases in between. This CDR3 spans 17 amino acids. In nucleotides, the CDR3 is TGTGCCAGCAGCGACCCACAGGTCCCGAGCTCCTACAATGAGCAGTTCTTC. It yields the protein CASSDPQVPSSYNEQFF.